These 27 T cell receptor beta chains share one sample of origin, sequenced in a study of human T cells and chemical hapten exposure. Each CDR3 protein gets one entry after TCRdb re-called the RACE reads with MiXCR. The top ten clones hold around 8% of a sample with around 330,000 distinct CDR3 sequences, around 5.5% of them seen once. Time point of the sample: pre-sensitization, week 0. Regarding treatment: therapeutic diphenylcyclopropenone sensitization with weekly scalp DPC. This material consisted of whole blood, taken in connection with sensitization to the hapten diphenylcyclopropenone (DPC). The receptors were gathered from a woman aged 18-30 years with alopecia areata. Some clones in this sample may be carry-over from other donors' samples.

Comments on this clonotype: A much larger clone lies one base from this, so it may be a read error. The chain is built from TRBV6-4 and TRBJ2-2, with a tentative D call TRBD2 (5 bases). Looked up from germline, CDR1 is MRHNA and CDR2 is SNTAGT. CDR3 length: 14 residues. CDR3 DNA: TGTGCCAGCAGTGACGGGGAGAACACCAGGGAGCTGTTTTTT. Its protein product is CASSDGENTRELFF.

This clonotype was detected a few times. V is TRBV4-3 and J is TRBJ2-3, with D possibly matching TRBD2 (5 bases). Deletions cut 0 bases from V and 1 base from J, with 11 bases between. The CDR3 runs 16 residues. Germline CDR1 is LGHNA and CDR2 is YSLEER. CDR3 protein: CASSQDLVEGTDTQYF. As DNA, the CDR3 is TGCGCCAGCAGCCAAGATCTTGTGGAGGGCACAGATACGCAGTATTTT.

This clonotype appeared a few times. The chain links TRBV4-3 to TRBJ2-3, with a tentative D call TRBD1 (6 bases). Trimming removed 1 base at V and 2 bases at J, with 13 bases between. This CDR3 comprises 16 residues. From germline, CDR1 is LGHNA and CDR2 YSLEER. CDR3 sequence (DNA): TGCGCCAGCAGCCAAGGGGGGCGCCTAGACACAGATACGCAGTATTTT. Its protein product is CASSQGGRLDTDTQYF.

This clonotype was seen many times. The chain links TRBV5-1 to TRBJ2-5, with 7 bases that match TRBD1. The CDR3 length is 14 residues. Germline assignment: CDR1 SGHRS and CDR2 YFSETQ. The V gene end was trimmed by 4 bases and the J gene end by 1 base; junction bases not matched to a gene: 4. CDR3 amino acids: CASSRDSSQETQYF. The CDR3 nucleotides are TGCGCCAGCAGCCGGGACAGTAGCCAAGAGACCCAGTACTTC. Full variable domain (missing parts from reference TRBV5-1 and TRBJ2-5): KAGVTQTPRYLIKTRGQQVTLSCSPISGHRSVSWYQQTPGQGLQFLFEYFSETQRNKGNFPGRFSGRQFSNSRSEMNVSTLELGDSALYLCASSRDSSQETQYFGPGTRLLVL.

This clonotype occurred a few times. This chain uses TRBV4-2 with TRBJ2-6; perhaps TRBD1 as D (6 bases). The germline V gene encodes CDR1 LGHNA and CDR2 YNFKEQ. Trimming cost V 5 bases and J 0 bases, with 20 bases left between them. The CDR3 is 19 amino acids. CDR3 sequence (DNA): TGTGCCAGCAGCATGAACCGACAGGCTGATATCTCTGGGGCCAACGTCCTGACTTTC. It codes for CASSMNRQADISGANVLTF.

This clonotype was detected a few times. The rearrangement uses TRBV20-1 and TRBJ1-1; D may be TRBD1 (6 bases). Between the trimmed V and J ends, which lost 0 bases and 0 bases, there was a span of 11 bases. The CDR3 has 15 residues. The germline V gene encodes CDR1 DFQATT and CDR2 SNEGSKA (reference sequence). CDR3 sequence (DNA): TGCAGTGCTAGAGATCACAGGGTGTTGAACACTGAAGCTTTCTTT. It yields the protein CSARDHRVLNTEAFF.

The chain combines TRBV10-3 with TRBJ1-4; TRBD1 aligns across 9 bases. Germline V lookup: CDR1 ENHRY, CDR2 SYGVKD. V lost 6 bases to trimming and J lost 8 bases; unmatched junction nucleotides: 7. The CDR3 runs to 14 residues. The CDR3 DNA follows: TGTGCCATCAGACCGGGACAGGGTGACGAAAAACTGTTTTTT. This gives the protein CAIRPGQGDEKLFF.

The sample holds a few counts of this clonotype. CDR3 loop: CASSLGNRGPSDTQYF. CDR3 nucleotide sequence: TGCGCCAGCAGCTTGGGGAACAGGGGACCTTCAGATACGCAGTATTTT. The chain is built from TRBV5-1 and TRBJ2-3; 7 bases line up with TRBD1. Germline V gives CDR1 SGHRS, CDR2 YFSETQ. The CDR3 sequence is 16 residues long. V lost 0 bases, J lost 4 bases, and 8 bases stayed unmatched.

This sequence joins TRBV12-3 or TRBV12-4 and TRBJ1-2; 7 bases map to TRBD1. V gave up 2 bases and J gave up 4 bases; unmatched junction bases: 4. There are 14 residues in the CDR3. The CDR3 loop reads CASSLKGGGYGYTF. DNA for the CDR3: TGTGCCAGCAGTTTAAAAGGGGGCGGCTATGGCTACACCTTC.

The chain carries TRBV6-5 and TRBJ2-6; tentatively, D is TRBD1 (5 bases). V lost 10 bases and J lost 2, with 9 bases in between. CDR3 size: 13 residues. Germline CDR1 and CDR2: MNHEY and SVGAGI. The DNA for the CDR3 is TGTGCCACCCGACAGACTGGGGCCAACGTCCTGACTTTC. It is translated as CATRQTGANVLTF.

This clonotype was detected a few times. The chain employs TRBV7-6 and TRBJ2-2; D is uncertain. V lost 2 bases and J 5 bases, leaving 21 bases between the germline ends. The CDR3 totals 18 residues. CDR1 is SGHVS, CDR2 FNYEAQ, per germline. In nucleotides, the CDR3 is TGTGCCAGCAGCTTAAAACCAGAGACCACACTCGGTACCGGGGAGCTGTTTTTT. Protein: CASSLKPETTLGTGELFF.

This sequence joins TRBV6-2 or TRBV6-3 and TRBJ1-1; a weak D match, TRBD1 (6 bases). This CDR3 has 13 residues. Germline loops: CDR1 MNHEY, CDR2 SVGEGT. Between the trimmed V and J ends, which lost 2 bases and 12 bases, there was a span of 16 bases. DNA for the CDR3: TGTGCCAGCAGTTACCGGGGGGCGTCGGCATCTTTCTTT. This sequence encodes CASSYRGASASFF.

In its sample, this clonotype was seen a few times. V usage is TRBV20-1 and J usage is TRBJ2-7; D assignment may be TRBD1 or TRBD2 (6 bases each). V was trimmed by 0 bases and J by 5 bases, leaving 17 bases between them. The germline V gene has CDR1 DFQATT and CDR2 SNEGSKA (reference sequence). This CDR3 region has 15 residues. CDR3 bases: TGCAGTGCTAGAGATTATAGGGGGGCGGCCGACGAGCAGTACTTC. This sequence encodes CSARDYRGAADEQYF.

This clonotype was seen ten or more times. The gene calls are TRBV7-2 and TRBJ1-5; TRBD1 agrees at 9 bases. Per germline, CDR1 SGHTA and CDR2 FQGNSA. CDR3 length equals 17 residues. With V trimmed by 2 bases and J by 6 bases, 11 bases remained unmatched. The CDR3 is CASSLTLGQGSIQPQHF. In DNA form, the CDR3 reads TGTGCCAGCAGCTTAACGTTAGGACAGGGGTCGATTCAGCCCCAGCATTTT.

This clonotype was seen only a few times. The rearrangement joins TRBV18 to TRBJ1-3, with TRBD1 matching over 7 bases. V trimming: 6 bases; J trimming: 0 bases; junction bases outside the gene matches: 8. The CDR3 has 16 residues. Germline loops: CDR1 KGHSH, CDR2 LQKENI. CDR3 protein: CASSPEGGFSGNTIYF. The DNA for the CDR3 is TGTGCCAGCTCTCCAGAAGGGGGCTTCTCTGGAAACACCATATATTTT.

There are many counts of this clonotype. The V call is TRBV27, the J call TRBJ1-6, with D possibly being TRBD1 (5 bases). V was shortened by 2 bases and J by 3 bases, with 11 bases between the two germline ends. The CDR3 totals 16 residues. Germline lookup yields CDR1 MNHEY and CDR2 SMNVEV (reference sequence). The CDR3 DNA reads TGTGCCAGCAGTTTACAGGGTCCCCTCTATAATTCACCCCTCCACTTT. This translates into CASSLQGPLYNSPLHF.

This clonotype showed up many times. The rearrangement joins TRBV28 to TRBJ2-6; no clear D gene. Deletions cut 5 bases from V and 1 base from J, with 9 bases between. Germline V lookup: CDR1 MDHEN, CDR2 SYDVKM. The CDR3 consists of 15 residues. CDR3 loop: CASSHSASGANVLTF. The CDR3 DNA sequence: TGTGCCAGCAGTCACAGTGCTTCTGGGGCCAACGTCCTGACTTTC.

This clonotype has a count of ten or more. The genes are TRBV9 and TRBJ1-6; the D gene is possibly TRBD1 (6 bases). V was trimmed by 4 bases and J by 7 bases, leaving 15 bases between them. In germline, CDR1 is SGDLS, CDR2 YYNGEE. CDR3 length: 15 amino acids. CDR3 protein: CASSLRDTPNSPLHF. The CDR3 DNA reads as TGTGCCAGCAGCCTTCGGGACACCCCAAATTCACCCCTCCACTTT. Looking up the rest from reference TRBV9 and TRBJ1-6 gives the full variable domain: DSGVTQTPKHLITATGQRVTLRCSPRSGDLSVYWYQQSLDQGLQFLIQYYNGEERAKGNILERFSAQQFPDLHSELNLSSLELGDSALYFCASSLRDTPNSPLHFGNGTRLTVT.

The chain recombines TRBV7-9 with TRBJ2-3, with D possibly called TRBD1 or TRBD2 (5 bases each). The germline V gene has CDR1 SEHNR and CDR2 FQNEAQ (reference sequence). This CDR3 spans 16 amino acids. V lost 4 bases to trimming and J lost 1 base, with 15 bases between them. CDR3 sequence: CASSWSLQGGTDTQYF. In DNA form, the CDR3 reads TGTGCCAGCAGCTGGTCGCTTCAGGGAGGCACAGATACGCAGTATTTT.

This clonotype has ten or more counts. This chain joins TRBV4-3 and TRBJ1-3; D call uncertain. The germline V gene has CDR1 LGHNA and CDR2 YSLEER. Trimming cost V 0 bases and J 0 bases, with 9 bases left between them. The CDR3 contains 16 residues. For the CDR3, the DNA is TGCGCCAGCAGCCAAGACTCGCGGGGCTCTGGAAACACCATATATTTT. It translates to CASSQDSRGSGNTIYF.

This clonotype was counted only a few times. CDR3 amino acids: CSASLQDQAKNIQYF. CDR3 in DNA: TGCAGTGCTTCCCTACAGGACCAAGCCAAAAACATTCAGTACTTC. V and J are TRBV20-1 and TRBJ2-4, with D perhaps TRBD1 (5 bases). The V end lost 5 bases, the J end lost 0 bases, and 14 bases lay between the germline ends. CDR1 and CDR2 from the germline V gene are DFQATT and SNEGSKA (reference sequence). The CDR3 has 15 residues.

This clonotype showed up just a few times. The chain recombines TRBV5-1 with TRBJ2-1; 8 nucleotides line up with TRBD2. Germline CDR1 reads SGHRS; CDR2 reads YFSETQ. This CDR3 is built from 14 residues. The trim removed 2 bases at V and 7 bases at J, leaving 5 bases unmatched. CDR3 DNA sequence: TGCGCCAGCAGCTTAAATAGCGGGGTAAATGAGCAGTTCTTC. This codes for CASSLNSGVNEQFF.

This clonotype was seen many times. The rearrangement uses TRBV6-5 and TRBJ2-7; D is uncertain. This CDR3 has 14 amino acids. V shed 7 bases and J shed 5 bases, with 18 bases lying between them. Looked up from germline, CDR1 is MNHEY and CDR2 is SVGAGI. CDR3 nucleotides: TGTGCCAGCACCTCCTACGGCGCTGGGGACGAGCAGTACTTC. It specifies CASTSYGAGDEQYF.

This clonotype was detected ten times or more. This sequence joins TRBV4-3 and TRBJ2-7; D call uncertain. This CDR3 has 13 amino acids. Germline CDR1 is LGHNA and CDR2 is YSLEER. Trimming took 3 bases from V and 2 from J, leaving 8 bases between them. The CDR3 DNA follows: TGCGCCAGCAGCCAGCGCCAGGCCTACGAGCAGTACTTC. Protein sequence: CASSQRQAYEQYF.

This clonotype was picked up a small number of times. In DNA, the CDR3 is TGCAGCGTTCGGGACCAAACCTACGAGCAGTACTTC. It is translated as CSVRDQTYEQYF. The chain joins TRBV29-1 to TRBJ2-7, with D perhaps assigned TRBD1 or TRBD2 (5 bases each). V was pared by 5 bases and J by 2 bases, with 10 bases between. The length of the CDR3 is 12 residues. CDR1 is SQVTM, CDR2 ANQGSEA, per germline.

This clonotype was seen a few times. V usage is TRBV7-2 and J usage is TRBJ1-6; D gene ambiguous. CDR1 SGHTA and CDR2 FQGNSA come from the germline V gene. The V and J ends lost 3 bases and 12 bases respectively, with 9 bases between them. The CDR3 has 12 amino acids. In DNA form, the CDR3 reads TGTGCCAGCAGCTTCCGACGCGAACCCCTCCACTTT. Translation gives CASSFRREPLHF.

This chain connects TRBV7-6 to TRBJ2-1; D may be TRBD2 (6 bases). This CDR3 is 13 amino acids long. The V end was cut by 4 bases, the J end by 7 bases, with 11 bases between. Germline CDR1 SGHVS, CDR2 FNYEAQ. CDR3 sequence: CASSSGTRNEQFF. The CDR3, as DNA: TGTGCCAGCAGCTCCGGGACTCGAAATGAGCAGTTCTTC.